This T cell receptor beta chain was found in a study of T cell responses to AZD1222 COVID-19 vaccine. The CDR3 is 12 residues long. V lost 3 bases to trimming and J lost 5 bases, with 7 bases between them. CDR1 is KGHSH and CDR2 is LQKENI in the germline V gene. Clones were sequenced by immunoSEQ multiplex PCR, and TCRdb holds only the in-frame ones, with some missing. The sample includes about 120,000 clones, 70% to 90% seen only once; the top ten take 3.5% to 5%. The TCR sequence derives from an adult in good health. The sample consisted of peripheral blood, taken on day 0 of MenACWY control vaccination. The J gene is TRBJ2-5, the V gene TRBV18; D ambiguous. The CDR3 DNA reads as TGTGCCAGCTCACCGACCGATGAGACCCAGTACTTC. Translating gives CASSPTDETQYF.